A single sample gave rise to the 12 T cell receptor beta chains below, sequenced in a study of T cell changes during pregnancy in multiple sclerosis (dated by TCRdb to about 2019). Library construction relied on the immunoSEQ multiplex PCR assay. TCRdb's version of the immuneACCESS table is confined to in-frame rearrangements and falls short of the full clone set. An unresolved V gene accounts for under half of the shortfall where checked; the remainder is of unknown origin. The sample table lists about 60,000 clones, 91% of them with a count of one. The ten largest account for 0.6% to 0.9% of the sample. Specimen: CD4+ T cells from peripheral blood mononuclear cells, collected in the first trimester of pregnancy. These receptors all stem from a female donor with multiple sclerosis, enrolled in a pregnancy study.

The V call is TRBV7-8, the J call TRBJ1-4; the D gene is possibly TRBD1 (5 bases). V lost 6 bases and J 8 bases, leaving 19 bases between the germline ends. Per germline, CDR1 SGHVS and CDR2 FQNEAQ. The CDR3 length is 15 residues. The chain's CDR3 is CASRDRGRDFEKLFF. The CDR3 coding sequence is TGTGCCAGCAGGGACCGGGGGAGGGATTTCGAAAAACTGTTTTTT.

V usage is TRBV5-5 and J usage is TRBJ2-7; maybe TRBD2 (5 bases). Trimming took off 1 base at V and 5 bases at J, with 16 bases between the two ends. CDR1 is SGHKS and CDR2 is YYEKEE in the germline V gene (reference sequence). This CDR3 spans 15 amino acids. The CDR3: CASSLRELVSHEQYF. CDR3 DNA: TGTGCCAGCAGCTTGAGGGAGCTGGTCTCGCACGAGCAGTACTTC.

About this clone: This sample also contains other DNA sequences that code for the same CDR3. This sequence joins TRBV9 and TRBJ2-3; no reliable D call. The CDR3 is made up of 14 amino acids. CDR1 is SGDLS and CDR2 is YYNGEE in the germline V gene. Trimming removed 0 bases from V and 2 bases from J, with 7 bases in between. CDR3 sequence reads: CASSVGLDTDTQYF. The DNA for the CDR3 is TGTGCCAGCAGCGTAGGTCTAGACACAGATACGCAGTATTTT.

V usage is TRBV7-2 and J usage is TRBJ1-5, with D possibly matching TRBD1 (6 bases). The CDR3 consists of 15 residues. The germline V gene has CDR1 SGHTA and CDR2 FQGNSA. Trimming pared 5 bases from V and 5 bases from J, leaving 16 bases between. The CDR3 sequence is CASSLDQGHYQPQHF. The CDR3 region has the DNA TGTGCCAGCAGCCTGGATCAGGGGCATTATCAGCCCCAGCATTTT.

This rearrangement joins TRBV12-5 to TRBJ1-1; the D gene is possibly TRBD1 (5 bases). The CDR3 runs to 18 residues. The germline gives CDR1 LGHNT, CDR2 FRNRAP. The V gene lost 3 bases and the J gene lost 3 bases, with 23 bases spanning the gap. In DNA form, the CDR3 reads TGTGCTAGTGGTTTTGGGATATCAGGGATGGTTACTTACACTGAAGCTTTCTTT. It translates to CASGFGISGMVTYTEAFF.

This chain links TRBV5-6 with TRBJ2-1; D perhaps matches TRBD2 (6 bases). Trimming shortened V by 2 bases and J by 0 bases, and 9 bases separated the two germline ends. Germline-derived CDR1 and CDR2 are SGHDT and YYEEEE. The CDR3 length is 15 residues. The CDR3 loop reads CASSFWTNSYNEQFF. CDR3 nucleotides: TGTGCCAGCAGCTTTTGGACTAACTCCTACAATGAGCAGTTCTTC. Full variable domain (remainder filled in from reference TRBV5-6 and TRBJ2-1): DAGVTQSPTHLIKTRGQQVTLRCSPKSGHDTVSWYQQALGQGPQFIFQYYEEEERQRGNFPDRFSGHQFPNYSSELNVNALLLGDSALYLCASSFWTNSYNEQFFGPGTRLTVL.

The J gene is TRBJ1-5, the V gene TRBV10-1; 8 nucleotides match TRBD1. The CDR3 is 14 amino acids. Trimming removed 6 bases from V and 5 bases from J; junction bases left unmatched: 6. CDR1 is WNHNN and CDR2 is SYGVQD in the germline V gene (reference sequence). The CDR3 sequence: CASRRTGYHQPQHF. The CDR3 DNA reads as TGCGCCAGCAGAAGGACAGGGTACCATCAGCCCCAGCATTTT.

The chain combines TRBV7-9 with TRBJ1-2; D is unresolved. From germline, CDR1 is SEHNR and CDR2 FQNEAQ (reference sequence). This CDR3 is built from 13 residues. The V end lost 0 bases, the J end lost 6 bases, and 8 bases lay between the germline ends. This CDR3 is CASSLAGLHGYTF. As DNA, the CDR3 is TGTGCCAGCAGCTTAGCCGGGTTGCATGGCTACACCTTC.

The chain links TRBV7-2 to TRBJ1-2; perhaps TRBD1 as D (5 bases). V lost 3 bases to trimming and J lost 4 bases, with 12 bases between them. Germline lookup yields CDR1 SGHTA and CDR2 FQGNSA. The CDR3 extends over 14 amino acids. CDR3 amino acids: CASSFGAASYGYTF. The CDR3 DNA sequence: TGTGCCAGCAGCTTTGGGGCAGCCTCCTATGGCTACACCTTC.

V is TRBV30 and J is TRBJ2-7, with 9 nucleotides matching TRBD1. V lost 5 bases, J lost 1 base, and 6 bases stayed unmatched. Germline-derived CDR1 and CDR2 are GTSNPN and SVGIG (reference sequence). The CDR3 loop spans 14 amino acids. CDR3 sequence: CAWGTGRRSYEQYF. DNA of the CDR3: TGTGCCTGGGGGACAGGGAGGAGGTCCTACGAGCAGTACTTC.

This chain connects TRBV7-3 to TRBJ2-1; 10 bases are a match to TRBD2. Germline V gene lookup returns CDR1 SGHTA and CDR2 FQGTGA. The trim removed 3 bases at V and 9 bases at J, leaving 20 bases unmatched. CDR3 length equals 19 residues. CDR3 nucleotides: TGTGCCAGCAGCTTCCTGGTAGCGGGGGGTCCATTCAGTTTAGGTGAGCAGTTCTTC. Its protein is CASSFLVAGGPFSLGEQFF.

This rearrangement joins TRBV29-1 to TRBJ2-1, with D uncertain. V dropped 3 bases and J dropped 0 bases, with 9 bases sitting between them. The CDR3 runs 14 residues. CDR1 and CDR2 (germline): SQVTM, ANQGSEA. CDR3 in amino acids: CSVDLESSYNEQFF. CDR3 nucleotide sequence: TGCAGCGTTGATCTTGAGAGCTCCTACAATGAGCAGTTCTTC.